The subject of this entry is one TCR beta chain. Its target is not known. This entry is derived from a study of T cells in narcolepsy. The overall study: Healthy controls were enrolled alongside patients with narcolepsy type 1 or type 2. Study outcomes and limitations: Same-patient CSF and blood CD4+ T cell clonotypes included HCRT-specific and TRIB2-specific autoreactive ones. Reportedly, autoreactive clonotypes were serially detected in patients' blood but not controls'. Some memory CD4+ repertoires had no autoreactive clone sequences.

The table came from immunoSEQ multiplex PCR; TCRdb's copy has only in-frame clones and leaves some out. The data show 20,000 to 25,000 clones, about 86% seen once. There are 15 residues in the CDR3. Germline V lookup: CDR1 MGHRA, CDR2 YSYEKL. Deletions cut 1 base from V and 0 bases from J, with 7 bases between. The rearrangement links TRBV4-1 to TRBJ1-3; no clear D gene. The source is a human donor in good health. The specimen sequenced was memory (CD45RA-) CD4+ T cells from blood. This chain's CDR3 is CASSQAPTSGNTIYF. In DNA form, the CDR3 reads TGCGCCAGCAGCCAAGCACCCACCTCTGGAAACACCATATATTTT.